Listed here are 26 T cell receptor beta chains from one sample, sequenced in a study of identical twins (dated by TCRdb to about 2016). Library preparation was by 5' RACE. Sequencing instrument: Illumina HiSeq 2000. In TCRdb, the public reads were trimmed at Q25 with fastp and aligned with MiXCR, with productive beta chains retained. Rows with one shared CDR3 protein collapse into an entry with the most common genes and DNA. A total of 250,000 to 350,000 distinct CDR3 sequences appear in this sample, about 8.9% of them only once. The ten biggest clones cover 2.1% of the sample. In addition, the sample was reused for a study of yellow fever vaccine responses in identical twins.

The sample was memory (CD45RO+) T cells sorted from blood. The sample's cell subset or site label, in plain terms: CD45RO+ enriched T cells. All receptors derive from a woman between 18 and 29 years old in good health.

This clonotype was counted ten times or more. The rearrangement uses TRBV7-9 and TRBJ2-4; TRBD2 matches at 9 bases. CDR1 and CDR2 (germline): SEHNR, FQNEAQ (reference sequence). V dropped 6 bases and J dropped 0; count of bases not matched to a gene: 9. The CDR3 runs 17 residues. In DNA, the CDR3 is TGTGCCAGCAGTACGACGGCGGGGGGGGCAGCCAAAAACATTCAGTACTTC. Amino acid sequence: CASSTTAGGAAKNIQYF.

This chain connects TRBV27 to TRBJ2-5; D remains unclear. This CDR3 spans 13 amino acids. V gave up 0 bases and J gave up 7 bases, with 9 bases separating them. Germline loops: CDR1 MNHEY, CDR2 SMNVEV (reference sequence). CDR3 sequence: CASSLSGLGTQYF. The CDR3, as DNA: TGTGCCAGCAGTTTATCTGGGCTGGGGACCCAGTACTTC.

CDR3 amino acids: CAARPSGGAYNEQFF. CDR3 bases: TGTGCCGCCCGCCCTAGCGGGGGAGCCTACAATGAGCAGTTCTTC. This chain joins TRBV10-3 and TRBJ2-1; 10 bases agree with TRBD2. Germline V gene data show CDR1 as ENHRY and CDR2 as SYGVKD. J was trimmed by 2 bases and V by 11 bases; bases with no gene match: 9. The CDR3 length is 15 residues.

This clonotype was counted ten times or more. The CDR3 reads CASSLDRGGETQYF. CDR3 in DNA: TGTGCCAGCAGCTTAGATCGGGGGGGAGAGACCCAGTACTTC. The J gene is TRBJ2-5, the V gene TRBV11-2; 8 nucleotides line up with TRBD2. Unmatched junction bases numbered 1, after V lost 0 bases and J lost 4 bases. CDR1 is SGHAT, CDR2 FQNNGV, per germline. The CDR3 is 14 amino acids.

Only a few counts were recorded for this clonotype. The J gene is TRBJ2-1, the V gene TRBV19; 7 nucleotides agree with TRBD1. This CDR3 is 15 amino acids long. V lost 7 bases, J lost 0 bases, and 6 bases stayed unmatched. The germline V gene encodes CDR1 LNHDA and CDR2 SQIVND (reference sequence). DNA for the CDR3: TGTGCCAGTACCTCGGGACAGAGCTCCTACAATGAGCAGTTCTTC. Translation gives CASTSGQSSYNEQFF.

This clonotype was seen ten or more times. This chain connects TRBV15 to TRBJ2-7; the D gene is possibly TRBD2 (5 bases). With 5 bases removed from V and 7 bases from J, the gap between germline ends came to 15 bases. The CDR3 consists of 13 residues. Germline lookup yields CDR1 LNHNV and CDR2 YYDKDF (reference sequence). The CDR3 nucleotides are TGTGCCACCAGCCCCCGTTCCGGGGTGGAGCAGTACTTC. The encoded protein is CATSPRSGVEQYF.

The chain has TRBV24-1 and TRBJ2-3; D is unresolved. Germline CDR1 reads KGHDR; CDR2 reads SFDVKD. The CDR3 covers 13 residues. V shed 2 bases and J shed 4 bases, with 6 bases lying between them. The CDR3 loop is CATSDSQADTQYF. The CDR3 DNA follows: TGTGCCACCAGTGATTCCCAGGCAGATACGCAGTATTTT.

This clonotype was picked up many times. This chain joins TRBV4-1 and TRBJ2-1; 9 positions agree with TRBD2. Germline V gene sequence: CDR1 MGHRA, CDR2 YSYEKL. V was pared by 3 bases and J by 6 bases, with 6 bases of the junction left unmatched. The CDR3 totals 15 residues. DNA of the CDR3: TGCGCCAGCAGCCAGCCAGCGGGAGGTATCAATGAGCAGTTCTTC. It specifies CASSQPAGGINEQFF.

The rearrangement uses TRBV19 and TRBJ2-6; 8 bases match TRBD1. The CDR3 is 14 amino acids. Losses at the gene ends were 9 bases for V and 2 bases for J; bases not matched to a gene: 3. The V gene's germline CDR1 is LNHDA and CDR2 SQIVND (reference sequence). The CDR3 nucleotides are TGTGCCAGCCACAGGGGGACTGGGGCCAACGTCCTGACTTTC. The encoded protein is CASHRGTGANVLTF. Full variable domain (outside the CDR3, taken from reference TRBV19 and TRBJ2-6): DGGITQSPKYLFRKEGQNVTLSCEQNLNHDAMYWYRQDPGQGLRLIYYSQIVNDFQKGDIAEGYSVSREKKESFPLTVTSAQKNPTAFYLCASHRGTGANVLTFGAGSRLTVL.

This clonotype was counted a few times. The chain recombines TRBV6-5 with TRBJ2-5; a weak D match, TRBD1 (5 bases). The germline V gene encodes CDR1 MNHEY and CDR2 SVGAGI. This CDR3 comprises 14 residues. V lost 4 bases and J 5 bases, leaving 14 bases between the germline ends. CDR3 coding DNA: TGTGCCAGCAGTTTACAGGCTATAAAGGAGACCCAGTACTTC. It specifies CASSLQAIKETQYF.

The sample holds many counts of this clonotype. The chain carries TRBV12-3 or TRBV12-4 and TRBJ1-1; no firm D call. The CDR3 is 16 residues long. The ends were cut back, 2 bases at V and 0 bases at J, with 13 bases in the middle. The CDR3 DNA sequence: TGTGCCAGCAGTTTAAGCTCCGCAACTATGAACACTGAAGCTTTCTTT. Translation gives CASSLSSATMNTEAFF.

The J gene is TRBJ2-3, the V gene TRBV20-1; D not resolved. In germline, CDR1 is DFQATT, CDR2 SNEGSKA (reference sequence). CDR3 length: 13 residues. The V end lost 4 bases, the J end lost 0 bases, and 8 bases lay between the germline ends. CDR3 protein: CSAISPSTDTQYF. CDR3 sequence (DNA): TGCAGTGCTATATCTCCCAGCACAGATACGCAGTATTTT.

This clonotype turned up a few times. The chain combines TRBV6-1 with TRBJ1-5, with TRBD1 as a possible D gene (5 bases). Germline V CDR1 and CDR2: MNHNS, SASEGT. V lost 5 bases, J lost 6 bases, and 11 bases lay in between. This CDR3 region has 13 residues. The CDR3 sequence: CASSLRGFQPQHF. The CDR3 bases are TGTGCCAGCAGTCTTCGGGGGTTTCAGCCCCAGCATTTT.

This clonotype was seen many times. One end of the junction fails to match germline, which may point to a read error. The chain carries TRBV2 and TRBJ2-5; D tentatively reads TRBD1 or TRBD2 (6 bases each). CDR3 length: 12 residues. CDR1 and CDR2 from the germline V gene are SNHLY and FYNNEI. In DNA form, the CDR3 reads TGCGCCAGCAGCGAAGGGGGGGAGACCCAGTACTTC. Amino acid sequence: CASSEGGETQYF.

This clonotype was seen only a few times. The chain carries TRBV6-1 and TRBJ2-3; D call uncertain. CDR1 MNHNS and CDR2 SASEGT come from the germline V gene. This CDR3 has 15 amino acids. Deletions cut 1 base from V and 2 bases from J, with 10 bases between. The CDR3: CASSEGWGYTDTQYF. CDR3 coding DNA: TGTGCCAGCAGTGAAGGCTGGGGTTACACAGATACGCAGTATTTT.

V gene TRBV28 combines with J gene TRBJ2-1; 9 bases line up with TRBD1. V shed 5 bases, J shed 6 bases, and the junction held 11 bases outside the gene matches. The CDR3 is made up of 16 amino acids. Germline assignment: CDR1 MDHEN and CDR2 SYDVKM. The CDR3 DNA follows: TGTGCCAGCAGTGTACCCCCCGGGACAGGGTCCAATGAGCAGTTCTTC. This gives the protein CASSVPPGTGSNEQFF.

V is TRBV27 and J is TRBJ2-6, with a tentative D call TRBD2 (6 bases). Germline V lookup: CDR1 MNHEY, CDR2 SMNVEV (reference sequence). This CDR3 comprises 17 residues. With 0 bases removed from V and 0 bases from J, the gap between germline ends came to 9 bases. The CDR3 DNA reads TGTGCCAGCAGTTTATCGAGGGGACTCTCTGGGGCCAACGTCCTGACTTTC. It yields the protein CASSLSRGLSGANVLTF.

The V and J genes are TRBV20-1 and TRBJ1-1, with D possibly matching TRBD1 (6 bases). Germline V gene sequence: CDR1 DFQATT, CDR2 SNEGSKA (reference sequence). The CDR3 is 13 amino acids. V was trimmed by 2 bases and J by 1 base, leaving 8 bases between them. For the CDR3, the DNA is TGCAGTGCTAGAATACAGGGGAACACTGAAGCTTTCTTT. The encoded protein is CSARIQGNTEAFF.

This clonotype has at least ten counts. The rearrangement links TRBV5-1 to TRBJ1-1; the match to TRBD1 covers 7 bases. This CDR3 spans 14 amino acids. Germline loops: CDR1 SGHRS, CDR2 YFSETQ. V lost 4 bases, J lost 6 bases, and 9 bases stayed unmatched. CDR3 DNA sequence: TGCGCCAGCAGCCCGTCGACAGGGTCGGCTGAAGCTTTCTTT. This encodes CASSPSTGSAEAFF.

The chain has TRBV20-1 and TRBJ2-5; 12 bases align to TRBD2. Germline V gene lookup returns CDR1 DFQATT and CDR2 SNEGSKA (reference sequence). With 5 bases clipped from V and 2 bases from J, the junction kept 6 bases outside the gene matches. This CDR3 contains 15 residues. The CDR3 reads CSALRLAGDQETQYF. CDR3 bases: TGCAGTGCTCTTCGACTAGCGGGGGATCAAGAGACCCAGTACTTC.

This clonotype was recorded at least ten times. The chain employs TRBV6-2 or TRBV6-3 and TRBJ2-1, with D possibly being TRBD2 (6 bases). The CDR3 runs 15 residues. V lost 6 bases and J lost 0, with 12 bases in between. Germline V gene lookup returns CDR1 MNHEY and CDR2 SVGEGT. Written as DNA, the CDR3 is TGTGCCAGCAGCTCGTACGGGGGCTCCTACAATGAGCAGTTCTTC. The encoded protein is CASSSYGGSYNEQFF.

The CDR3 nucleotides are TGTGCCAGCAGTTTCTCCAGGGGGGAACAGGGTTCCTACGAGCAGTACTTC. This codes for CASSFSRGEQGSYEQYF. The rearrangement uses TRBV28 and TRBJ2-7, with D perhaps matching TRBD1 (7 bases). CDR3 length equals 17 residues. CDR1 is MDHEN, CDR2 SYDVKM, per germline. Trimming shortened V by 3 bases and J by 1 base, and 19 bases separated the two germline ends.

This clonotype was seen only a few times. The V and J genes are TRBV5-5 and TRBJ2-1; D tentatively reads TRBD1 or TRBD2 (6 bases each). The CDR3 totals 16 residues. The V end was cut by 1 base, the J end by 4 bases, with 15 bases between. The germline gives CDR1 SGHKS, CDR2 YYEKEE (reference sequence). CDR3 in DNA: TGTGCCAGCAGCTTGTCTTTGCAAGGGGGGTACAATGAGCAGTTCTTC. Translating it yields CASSLSLQGGYNEQFF.

This chain connects TRBV19 to TRBJ2-6; 11 bases line up with TRBD1. This CDR3 spans 15 amino acids. V dropped 8 bases and J dropped 2; count of bases not matched to a gene: 2. Germline loops: CDR1 LNHDA, CDR2 SQIVND (reference sequence). The CDR3 sequence is CASGQGATGANVLTF. Written as DNA, the CDR3 is TGTGCCAGTGGACAGGGGGCTACTGGGGCCAACGTCCTGACTTTC.

This clonotype was detected many times. This sequence joins TRBV7-8 and TRBJ1-1; D is unresolved. CDR1 and CDR2 (germline): SGHVS, FQNEAQ. The CDR3 covers 13 residues. V was shortened by 4 bases and J by 4 bases, with 10 bases between the two germline ends. For the CDR3, the DNA is TGTGCCAGCAGCTATGTAGGAGGCACTGAAGCTTTCTTT. Amino acids: CASSYVGGTEAFF.

The chain joins TRBV24-1 to TRBJ2-7; 7 bases map to TRBD2. Looked up from germline, CDR1 is KGHDR and CDR2 is SFDVKD. The CDR3 extends over 22 amino acids. V lost 9 bases and J lost 1; bases outside the gene matches: 32. Here the CDR3 reads CATCYFMARETRRGLSSYEQYF. CDR3 coding DNA: TGTGCCACCTGTTATTTTATGGCGCGGGAGACACGTCGGGGTCTATCGTCCTACGAGCAGTACTTC.